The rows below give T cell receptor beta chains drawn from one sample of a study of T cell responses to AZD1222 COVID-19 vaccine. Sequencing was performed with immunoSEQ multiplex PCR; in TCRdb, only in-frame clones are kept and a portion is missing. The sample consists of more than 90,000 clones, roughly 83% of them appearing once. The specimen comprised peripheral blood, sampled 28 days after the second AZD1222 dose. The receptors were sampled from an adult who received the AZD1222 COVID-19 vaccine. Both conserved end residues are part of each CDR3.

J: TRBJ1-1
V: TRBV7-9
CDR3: CASSLIETEAFF

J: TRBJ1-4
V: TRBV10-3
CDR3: CAIRTDEKLFF

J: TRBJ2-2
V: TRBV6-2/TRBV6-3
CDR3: CASSYFGNTGELFF

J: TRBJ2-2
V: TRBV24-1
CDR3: CATSTGINTGELFF

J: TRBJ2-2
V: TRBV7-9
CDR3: CASSLGQASAGELFF

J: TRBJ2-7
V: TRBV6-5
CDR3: CASSYGTPSYEQYF

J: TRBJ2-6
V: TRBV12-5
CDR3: CASGLGSGSGANVLTF

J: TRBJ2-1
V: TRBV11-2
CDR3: CASSLERGGYNEQFF

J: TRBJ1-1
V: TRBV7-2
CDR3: CASSAVQGARTEAFF

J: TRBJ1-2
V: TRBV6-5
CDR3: CASSYSTGAHGYTF

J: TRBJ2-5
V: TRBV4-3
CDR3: CASSQGGTGQKETQYF

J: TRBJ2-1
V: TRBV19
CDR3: CASSMGTSPSYNEQFF

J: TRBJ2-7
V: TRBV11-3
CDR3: CASSEGAGFYEQYF

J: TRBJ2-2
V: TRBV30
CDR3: CAWSALGLTNTGELFF

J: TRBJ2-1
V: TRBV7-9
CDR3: CASIQTSDSDEQFF

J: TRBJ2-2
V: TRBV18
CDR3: CASSSGTAFTGELFF

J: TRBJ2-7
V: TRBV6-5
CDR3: CASSYTTGSSYEQYF

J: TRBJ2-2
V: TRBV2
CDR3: CASSEALQDVAGELFF

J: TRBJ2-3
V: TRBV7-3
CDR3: CASSYRGGFGTDTQYF

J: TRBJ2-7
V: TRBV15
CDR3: CATSRAPLRVNEQYF

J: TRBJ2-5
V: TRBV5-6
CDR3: CASSLFLDGSGQETQYF

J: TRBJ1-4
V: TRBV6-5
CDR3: CASKMGGANEKLFF

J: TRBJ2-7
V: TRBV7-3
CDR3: CASTPDSRTYEQYF

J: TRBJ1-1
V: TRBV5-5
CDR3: CASSLARQPGGVNTEAFF

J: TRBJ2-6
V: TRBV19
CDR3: CASSLVAGGGANVLTF

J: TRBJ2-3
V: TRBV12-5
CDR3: CASAGTGGIYDTQYF

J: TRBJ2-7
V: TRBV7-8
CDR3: CASSLSRLEQYF

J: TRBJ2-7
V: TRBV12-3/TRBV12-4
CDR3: CASSFRGGGEQYF

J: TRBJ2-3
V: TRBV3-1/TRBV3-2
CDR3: CASSHSGGTTDTQYF

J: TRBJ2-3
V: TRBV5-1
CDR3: CASSLARGNTQYF

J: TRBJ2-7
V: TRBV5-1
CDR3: CASRGGSNYEQYF

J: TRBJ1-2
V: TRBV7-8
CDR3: CASSFGPIATF

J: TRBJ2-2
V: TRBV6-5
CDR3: CASSAISGSGELFF

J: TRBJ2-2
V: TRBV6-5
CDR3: CASRPGQTGELFF

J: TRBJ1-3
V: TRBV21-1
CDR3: CASSKFGGLVSGNTIYF

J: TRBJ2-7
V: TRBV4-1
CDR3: CARPRGGLYEQYF

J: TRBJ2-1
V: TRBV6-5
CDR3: CASKSYNEQFF

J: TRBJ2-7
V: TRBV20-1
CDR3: CSASIPYREHSVVVEQYF

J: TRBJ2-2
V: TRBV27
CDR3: CASSSTDRLNTGELFF

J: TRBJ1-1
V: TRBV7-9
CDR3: CASSLTGGNTEAFF

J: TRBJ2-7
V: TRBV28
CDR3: CASEKRGYEQYF

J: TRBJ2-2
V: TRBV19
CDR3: CASSRDRVGTGELFF

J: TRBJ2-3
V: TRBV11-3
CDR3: CASSWTSWADTQYF

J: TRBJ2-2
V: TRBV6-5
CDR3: CASKGQLNTGELFF

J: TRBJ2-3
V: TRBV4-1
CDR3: CASSQKQGLTRTDTQYF

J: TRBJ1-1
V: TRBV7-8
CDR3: CASSLRESRVTEAFF

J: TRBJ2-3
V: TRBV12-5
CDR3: CASGLVQAGTADTQYF

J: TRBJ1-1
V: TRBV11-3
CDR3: CASSYSLGHEAFF

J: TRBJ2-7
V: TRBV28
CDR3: CASSFPGDYYEQYF

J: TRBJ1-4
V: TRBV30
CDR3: CAWTPGRVNEKLFF

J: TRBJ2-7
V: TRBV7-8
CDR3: CASNPQITSYEQYF

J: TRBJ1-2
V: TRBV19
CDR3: CASSMGQGAFLSNYGYTF